The T cell receptor (beta chain) described here comes from a study of CD8 T cells in ankylosing spondylitis. Study-wide points: Several highly homologous variants formed a TCR beta motif that appeared characteristic of ankylosing spondylitis blood. Those disease-linked clones were CD8+; they were also relatively rare in peripheral blood. According to the report, clones linked to the disease were significantly enriched in matched synovial fluid samples taken from ankylosing spondylitis patients.

Generation of TCR beta libraries employed quantitative 5'-RACE incorporating molecular barcodes. One entry per CDR3 protein results from TCRdb running MiXCR on the 5' RACE reads. The table records over 600,000 distinct CDR3 sequences, roughly 19% of them present only once. As concerns this clonotype: No antigen is known for it.

Trimming left V 4 bases short and J 3 bases short, with 13 bases between. The CDR3 runs to 14 residues. CDR1 is MGHRA and CDR2 is YSYEKL in the germline V gene. Sequenced input: blood, either unsorted or a sorted T cell fraction (not recorded which). This clonotype originated in a male donor with ankylosing spondylitis. V is TRBV4-1 and J is TRBJ2-7; tentatively, D is TRBD1 or TRBD2 (6 bases each). The CDR3 loop reads CASSRSQGLYEQYF. The CDR3 nucleotides read TGCGCCAGCAGCCGCTCACAGGGACTCTACGAGCAGTACTTC.